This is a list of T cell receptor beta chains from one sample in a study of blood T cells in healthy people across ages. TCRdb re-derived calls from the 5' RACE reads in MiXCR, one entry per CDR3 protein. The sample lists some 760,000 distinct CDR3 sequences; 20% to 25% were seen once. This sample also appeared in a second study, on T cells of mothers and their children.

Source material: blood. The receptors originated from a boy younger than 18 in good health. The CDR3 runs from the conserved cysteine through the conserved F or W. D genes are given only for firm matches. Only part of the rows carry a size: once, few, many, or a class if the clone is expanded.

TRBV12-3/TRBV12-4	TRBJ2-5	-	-	CASRNVQETQYF	TGTGCCAGCAGGAATGTACAGGAGACCCAGTACTTC
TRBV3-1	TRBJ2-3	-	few	CASSQGAGKYF	TGTGCCAGCAGCCAAGGGGCAGGGAAGTATTTT
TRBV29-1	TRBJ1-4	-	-	CSVEDRARSEKLFF	TGCAGCGTTGAAGATCGGGCGAGGAGTGAAAAACTGTTTTTT
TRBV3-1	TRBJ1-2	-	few	CASSQAALFTGYTF	TGTGCCAGCAGCCAGGCGGCCCTTTTTACTGGCTACACCTTC
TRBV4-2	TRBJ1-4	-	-	CASSQDLREKLFF	TGTGCCAGCAGCCAAGATCTACGTGAAAAACTGTTTTTT
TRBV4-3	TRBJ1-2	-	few	CASSQNDRGLDYGYTF	TGCGCCAGCAGCCAAAACGATCGGGGGCTGGACTATGGCTACACCTTC
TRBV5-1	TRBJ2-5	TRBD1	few	CASSYRTGPLGETQYF	TGCGCCAGCAGCTACCGGACAGGACCCCTGGGGGAGACCCAGTACTTC
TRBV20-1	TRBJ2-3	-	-	CSARKTGYTQYF	TGCAGTGCTAGAAAGACAGGCTATACGCAGTATTTT
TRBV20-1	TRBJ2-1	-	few	CSASAGTYNEQFF	TGCAGTGCTAGTGCGGGTACATACAATGAGCAGTTCTTC
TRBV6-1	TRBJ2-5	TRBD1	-	CASRYRGSETQYF	TGTGCCAGCAGATACAGGGGGTCAGAGACCCAGTACTTC
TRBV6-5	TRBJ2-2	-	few	CASSRRGGGDGELFF	TGTGCCAGCAGCCGGAGGGGGGGTGGCGACGGGGAGCTGTTTTTT
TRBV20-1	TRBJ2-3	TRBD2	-	CSAIASGTDTQYF	TGCAGTGCTATTGCTAGCGGGACTGATACGCAGTATTTT
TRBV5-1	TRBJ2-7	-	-	CASSLQPNYEQYF	TGCGCCAGCAGCTTGCAGCCTAACTACGAGCAGTACTTC
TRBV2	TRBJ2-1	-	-	CASSEAGRYNEQFF	TGTGCCAGCAGTGAAGCAGGGAGATACAATGAGCAGTTCTTC
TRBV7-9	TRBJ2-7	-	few	CASMGGHEQYF	TGTGCCAGCATGGGTGGCCACGAGCAGTACTTC
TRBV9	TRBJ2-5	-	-	CASSVGGLRETQYF	TGTGCCAGCAGCGTAGGGGGGCTGCGGGAGACCCAGTACTTC
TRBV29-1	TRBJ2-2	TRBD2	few	CSGGTSANTGELFF	TGCAGCGGCGGGACTAGCGCGAACACCGGGGAGCTGTTTTTT
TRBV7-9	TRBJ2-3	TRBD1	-	CASEYGQGAPDTQYF	TGTGCCAGCGAATACGGGCAGGGGGCCCCAGATACGCAGTATTTT
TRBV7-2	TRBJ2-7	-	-	CASNSGGAGGEQYF	TGTGCCAGCAACAGTGGAGGTGCAGGAGGGGAGCAGTACTTC
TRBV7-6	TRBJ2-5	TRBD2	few	CASSSLGLAGGQETQYF	TGTGCCAGCAGCTCTCTGGGACTAGCGGGGGGGCAAGAGACCCAGTACTTC
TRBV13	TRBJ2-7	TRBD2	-	CASSGEGIPGAYEQYF	TGTGCCAGCAGCGGGGAGGGAATCCCCGGGGCCTACGAGCAGTACTTC
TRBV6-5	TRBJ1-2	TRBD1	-	CASSSTGSYTF	TGTGCCAGCAGTTCGACAGGGAGCTACACCTTC
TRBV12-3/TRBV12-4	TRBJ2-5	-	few	CASRFSGTGETQYF	TGTGCCAGCAGGTTCTCAGGGACGGGCGAGACCCAGTACTTC
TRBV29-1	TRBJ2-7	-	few	CSVVRVPRGEQYF	TGCAGCGTCGTCAGGGTCCCGAGAGGAGAGCAGTACTTC
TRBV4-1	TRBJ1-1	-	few	CASSHPLYSNTEAFF	TGCGCCAGCAGCCACCCATTATACTCGAACACTGAAGCTTTCTTT
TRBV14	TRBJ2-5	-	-	CASSQTEGGRYQETQYF	TGTGCCAGCAGCCAGACGGAAGGAGGGCGTTATCAAGAGACCCAGTACTTC
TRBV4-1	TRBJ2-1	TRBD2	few	CASSQEGKGLAGGEQFF	TGCGCCAGCAGCCAAGAAGGGAAAGGACTAGCGGGGGGTGAGCAGTTCTTC
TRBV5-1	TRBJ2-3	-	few	CASSLVGTITDTQYF	TGCGCCAGCAGCTTGGTTGGGACAATCACAGATACGCAGTATTTT
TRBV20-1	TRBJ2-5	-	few	CSARGLEGGQGETQYF	TGCAGTGCTAGAGGACTTGAGGGAGGTCAAGGAGAGACCCAGTACTTC
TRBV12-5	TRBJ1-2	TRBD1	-	CASGFGTAYGYTF	TGTGCTAGTGGTTTTGGGACAGCCTATGGCTACACCTTC
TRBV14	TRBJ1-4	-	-	CASSQEMRGVTNEKLFF	TGTGCCAGCAGCCAAGAGATGAGGGGCGTGACTAATGAAAAACTGTTTTTT
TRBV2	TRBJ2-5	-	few	CASSEDTRPQETQYF	TGTGCCAGCAGTGAAGACACCCGTCCCCAAGAGACCCAGTACTTC
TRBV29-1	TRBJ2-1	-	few	CSANRDPPYNEQFF	TGCAGCGCTAACCGGGACCCCCCATACAATGAGCAGTTCTTC
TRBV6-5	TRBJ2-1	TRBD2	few	CASSYGLFTGGRNEQFF	TGTGCCAGCAGTTACGGGCTCTTTACGGGGGGGCGCAATGAGCAGTTCTTC
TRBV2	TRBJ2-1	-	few	CASRGGRKVNEQFF	TGTGCCAGCAGGGGGGGGCGCAAGGTCAATGAGCAGTTCTTC
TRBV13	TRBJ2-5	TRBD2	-	CASSSRGSQETQYF	TGTGCCAGCAGCTCCCGCGGGAGCCAAGAGACCCAGTACTTC
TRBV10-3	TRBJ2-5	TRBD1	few	CAIGQGLQETQYF	TGTGCCATCGGACAGGGGTTACAAGAGACCCAGTACTTC
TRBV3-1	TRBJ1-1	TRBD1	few	CASSGDRRSAFF	TGTGCCAGCAGCGGGGACAGAAGGTCGGCTTTCTTT
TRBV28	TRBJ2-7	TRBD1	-	CASSLGGGQAYEQYF	TGTGCCAGCAGTCTGGGTGGGGGACAGGCCTACGAGCAGTACTTC
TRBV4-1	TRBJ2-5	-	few	CASSHTMASRAPETQYF	TGCGCCAGCAGTCACACAATGGCAAGCAGGGCTCCAGAGACCCAGTACTTC
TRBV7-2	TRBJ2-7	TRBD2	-	CASSLQRGGTYEQYF	TGTGCCAGCAGCTTGCAGCGGGGGGGGACCTACGAGCAGTACTTC
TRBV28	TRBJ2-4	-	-	CASSSLGGGYAKNIQYF	TGTGCCAGCAGTTCCCTTGGCGGGGGCTATGCCAAAAACATTCAGTACTTC
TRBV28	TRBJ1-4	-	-	CASSYQGTTNEKLFF	TGTGCCAGCAGTTACCAGGGGACAACTAATGAAAAACTGTTTTTT
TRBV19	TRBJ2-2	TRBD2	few	CASRPGTSGLTGELFF	TGTGCCAGTAGACCCGGGACTAGCGGTTTAACCGGGGAGCTGTTTTTT
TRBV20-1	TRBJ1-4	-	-	CSAQGIGEKLFF	TGCAGTGCCCAAGGGATCGGTGAAAAACTGTTTTTT
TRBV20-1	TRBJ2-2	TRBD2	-	CSASGSGAEEGELFF	TGCAGTGCTAGCGGTAGCGGGGCCGAGGAAGGGGAGCTGTTTTTT
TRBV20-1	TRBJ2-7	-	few	CSASLAARSYEQYF	TGCAGTGCTAGTTTGGCAGCGAGGTCCTACGAGCAGTACTTC
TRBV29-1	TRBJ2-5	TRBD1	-	CSAGTGGEETQYF	TGCAGCGCTGGGACAGGGGGAGAAGAGACCCAGTACTTC
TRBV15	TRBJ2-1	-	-	CATSRRGTYSEQFF	TGTGCCACCAGCAGAAGGGGAACCTACAGTGAGCAGTTCTTC
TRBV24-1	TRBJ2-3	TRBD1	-	CATSEWDSGTDTQYF	TGTGCCACCAGTGAATGGGACAGTGGCACAGATACGCAGTATTTT
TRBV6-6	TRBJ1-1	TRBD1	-	CASSYPRTGWDTEAFF	TGTGCCAGCAGTTACCCGCGGACAGGGTGGGACACTGAAGCTTTCTTT
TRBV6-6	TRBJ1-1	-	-	CASSFPKGVENTEAFF	TGTGCCAGCAGTTTCCCCAAGGGAGTCGAGAACACTGAAGCTTTCTTT
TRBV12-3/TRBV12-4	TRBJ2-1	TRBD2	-	CASSLVGLDNEQFF	TGTGCCAGCAGTTTAGTGGGACTAGACAATGAGCAGTTCTTC
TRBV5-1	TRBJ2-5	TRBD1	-	CASTLLWTGQETQYF	TGCGCCAGCACCCTCCTCTGGACAGGACAAGAGACCCAGTACTTC
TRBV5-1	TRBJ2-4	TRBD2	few	CASSRQAGGLHIQYF	TGCGCCAGCAGCCGCCAAGCGGGAGGGCTTCACATTCAGTACTTC